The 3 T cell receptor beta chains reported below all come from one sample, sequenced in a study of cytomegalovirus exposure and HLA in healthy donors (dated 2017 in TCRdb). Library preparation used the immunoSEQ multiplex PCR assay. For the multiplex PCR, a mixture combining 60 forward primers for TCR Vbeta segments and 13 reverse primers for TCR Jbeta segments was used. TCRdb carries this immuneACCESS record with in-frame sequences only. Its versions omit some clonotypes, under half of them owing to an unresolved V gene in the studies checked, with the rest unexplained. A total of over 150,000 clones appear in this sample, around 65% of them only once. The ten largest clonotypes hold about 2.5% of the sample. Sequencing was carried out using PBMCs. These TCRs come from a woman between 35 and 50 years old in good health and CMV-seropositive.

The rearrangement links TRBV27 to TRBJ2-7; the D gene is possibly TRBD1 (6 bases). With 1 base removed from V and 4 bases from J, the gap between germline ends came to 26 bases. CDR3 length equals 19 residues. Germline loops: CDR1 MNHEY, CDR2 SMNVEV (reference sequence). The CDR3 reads CASSLYSRDKLRPDYEQYF. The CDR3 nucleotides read TGTGCCAGCAGTTTATATAGCCGGGACAAATTACGACCGGATTACGAGCAGTACTTC.

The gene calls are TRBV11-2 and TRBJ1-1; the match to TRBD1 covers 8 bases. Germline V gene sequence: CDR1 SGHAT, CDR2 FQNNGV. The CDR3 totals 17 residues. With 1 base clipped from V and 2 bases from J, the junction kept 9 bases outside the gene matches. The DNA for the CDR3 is TGTGCCAGCAGCTTAGCTCTCGGACAGGGAGCAAACACTGAAGCTTTCTTT. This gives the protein CASSLALGQGANTEAFF.

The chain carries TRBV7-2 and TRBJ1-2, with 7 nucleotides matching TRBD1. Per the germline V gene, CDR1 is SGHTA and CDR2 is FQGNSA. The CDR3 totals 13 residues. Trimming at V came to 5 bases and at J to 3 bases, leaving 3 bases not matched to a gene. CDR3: CASSAGQDYGYTF. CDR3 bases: TGTGCCAGCAGCGCCGGACAGGACTATGGCTACACCTTC.